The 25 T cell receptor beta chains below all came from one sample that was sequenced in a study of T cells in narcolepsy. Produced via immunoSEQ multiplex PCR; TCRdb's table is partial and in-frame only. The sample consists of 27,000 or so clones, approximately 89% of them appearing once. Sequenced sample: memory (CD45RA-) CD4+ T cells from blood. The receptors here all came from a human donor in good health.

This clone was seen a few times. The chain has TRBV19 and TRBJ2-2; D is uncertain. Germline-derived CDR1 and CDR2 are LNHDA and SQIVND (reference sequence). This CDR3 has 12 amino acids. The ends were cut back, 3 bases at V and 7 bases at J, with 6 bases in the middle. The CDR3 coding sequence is TGTGCCAGTAGTATTGGTCTCGGGGAGCTGTTTTTT. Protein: CASSIGLGELFF.

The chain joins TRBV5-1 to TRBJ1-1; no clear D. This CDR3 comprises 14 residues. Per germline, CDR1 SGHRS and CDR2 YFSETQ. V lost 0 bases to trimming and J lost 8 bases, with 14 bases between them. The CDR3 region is CASSLASSSGEAFF. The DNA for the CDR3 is TGCGCCAGCAGCTTGGCCTCCAGTTCCGGAGAAGCTTTCTTT.

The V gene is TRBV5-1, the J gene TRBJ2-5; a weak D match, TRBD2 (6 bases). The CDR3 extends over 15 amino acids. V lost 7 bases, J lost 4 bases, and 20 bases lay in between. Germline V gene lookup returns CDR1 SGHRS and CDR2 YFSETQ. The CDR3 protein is CASSERGKGVETQYF. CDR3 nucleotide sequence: TGCGCCAGCTCGGAACGGGGGAAGGGAGTAGAGACCCAGTACTTC.

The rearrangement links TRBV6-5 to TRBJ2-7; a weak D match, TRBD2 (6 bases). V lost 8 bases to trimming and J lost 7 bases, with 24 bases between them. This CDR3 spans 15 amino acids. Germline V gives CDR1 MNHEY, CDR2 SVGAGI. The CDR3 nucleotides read TGTGCCAGCTCAGTATCTGGCCCTGGGGCGGGGGAGCAGTACTTC. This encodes CASSVSGPGAGEQYF.

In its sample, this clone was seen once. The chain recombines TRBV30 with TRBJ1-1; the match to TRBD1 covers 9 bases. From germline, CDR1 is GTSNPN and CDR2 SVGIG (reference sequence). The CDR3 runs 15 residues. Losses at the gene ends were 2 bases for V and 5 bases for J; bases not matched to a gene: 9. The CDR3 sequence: CAWSRGGTGRTEAFF. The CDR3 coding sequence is TGTGCCTGGAGTAGAGGCGGGACAGGGAGGACTGAAGCTTTCTTT.

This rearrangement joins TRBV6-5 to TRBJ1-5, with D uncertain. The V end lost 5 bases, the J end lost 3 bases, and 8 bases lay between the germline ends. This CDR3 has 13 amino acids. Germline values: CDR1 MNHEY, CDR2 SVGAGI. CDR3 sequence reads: CASSLTPNQPQHF. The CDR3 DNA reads TGTGCCAGCAGTCTGACACCCAATCAGCCCCAGCATTTT.

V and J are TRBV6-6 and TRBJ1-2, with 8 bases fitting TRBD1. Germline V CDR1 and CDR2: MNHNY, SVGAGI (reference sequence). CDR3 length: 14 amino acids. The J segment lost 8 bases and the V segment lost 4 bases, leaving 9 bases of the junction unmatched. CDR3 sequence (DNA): TGTGCCAGCAGTTCTATCAGGGGGCAGGCGGGCTACACCTTC. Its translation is CASSSIRGQAGYTF.

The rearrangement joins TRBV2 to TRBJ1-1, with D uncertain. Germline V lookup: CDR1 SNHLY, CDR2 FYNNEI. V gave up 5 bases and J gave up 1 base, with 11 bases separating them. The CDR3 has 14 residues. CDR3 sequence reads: CASSRAQANTEAFF. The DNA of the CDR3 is TGTGCCAGCAGTCGGGCCCAGGCGAACACTGAAGCTTTCTTT.

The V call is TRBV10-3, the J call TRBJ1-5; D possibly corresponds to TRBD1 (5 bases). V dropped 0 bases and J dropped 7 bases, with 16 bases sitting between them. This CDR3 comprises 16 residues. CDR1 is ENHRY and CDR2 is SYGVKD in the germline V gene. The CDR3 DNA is TGTGCCATCAGTGAGTCGAGGGACCTGGCAGGGCAGCCCCAGCATTTT. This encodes CAISESRDLAGQPQHF.

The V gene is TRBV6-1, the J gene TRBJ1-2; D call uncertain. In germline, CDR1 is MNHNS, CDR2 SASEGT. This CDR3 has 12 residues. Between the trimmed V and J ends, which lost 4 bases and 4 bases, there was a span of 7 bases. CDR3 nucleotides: TGTGCCAGCAGTGGATTGACCTATGGCTACACCTTC. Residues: CASSGLTYGYTF.

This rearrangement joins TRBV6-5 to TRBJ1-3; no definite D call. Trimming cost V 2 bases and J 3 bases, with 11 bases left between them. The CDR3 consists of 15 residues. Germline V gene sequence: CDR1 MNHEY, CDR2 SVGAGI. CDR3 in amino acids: CASSYGRRDGNTIYF. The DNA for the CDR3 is TGTGCCAGCAGTTACGGGCGTAGGGATGGAAACACCATATATTTT.

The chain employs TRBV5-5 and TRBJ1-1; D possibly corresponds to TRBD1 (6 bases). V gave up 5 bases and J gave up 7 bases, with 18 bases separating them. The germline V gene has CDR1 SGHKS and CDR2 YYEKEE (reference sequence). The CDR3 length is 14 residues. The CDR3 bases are TGTGCCAGCAGGCGACGCGAGGACAGCCTTGAAGCTTTCTTT. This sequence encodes CASRRREDSLEAFF. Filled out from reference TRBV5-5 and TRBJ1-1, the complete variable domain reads DAGVTQSPTHLIKTRGQQVTLRCSPISGHKSVSWYQQVLGQGPQFIFQYYEKEERGRGNFPDRFSARQFPNYSSELNVNALLLGDSALYLCASRRREDSLEAFFGQGTRLTVV.

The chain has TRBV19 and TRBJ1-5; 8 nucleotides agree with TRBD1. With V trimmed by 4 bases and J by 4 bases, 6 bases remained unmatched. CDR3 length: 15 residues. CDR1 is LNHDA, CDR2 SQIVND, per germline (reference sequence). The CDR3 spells CASSRTGIGNQPQHF. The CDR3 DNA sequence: TGTGCCAGTAGTAGGACAGGGATCGGGAATCAGCCCCAGCATTTT.

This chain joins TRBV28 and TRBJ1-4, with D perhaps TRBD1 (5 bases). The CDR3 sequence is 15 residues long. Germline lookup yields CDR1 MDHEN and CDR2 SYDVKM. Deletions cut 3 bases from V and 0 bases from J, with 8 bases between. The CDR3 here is CASSFWDATNEKLFF. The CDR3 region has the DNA TGTGCCAGCAGTTTCTGGGACGCAACTAATGAAAAACTGTTTTTT.

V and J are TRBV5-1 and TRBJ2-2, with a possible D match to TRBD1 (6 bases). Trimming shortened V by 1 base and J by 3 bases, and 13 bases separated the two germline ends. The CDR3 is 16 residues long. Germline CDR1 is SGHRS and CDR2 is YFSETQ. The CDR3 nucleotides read TGCGCCAGCAGCTTGCTAGCAGGGGATCACACCGGGGAGCTGTTTTTT. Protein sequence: CASSLLAGDHTGELFF. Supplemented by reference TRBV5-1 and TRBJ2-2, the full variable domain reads KAGVTQTPRYLIKTRGQQVTLSCSPISGHRSVSWYQQTPGQGLQFLFEYFSETQRNKGNFPGRFSGRQFSNSRSEMNVSTLELGDSALYLCASSLLAGDHTGELFFGEGSRLTVL.

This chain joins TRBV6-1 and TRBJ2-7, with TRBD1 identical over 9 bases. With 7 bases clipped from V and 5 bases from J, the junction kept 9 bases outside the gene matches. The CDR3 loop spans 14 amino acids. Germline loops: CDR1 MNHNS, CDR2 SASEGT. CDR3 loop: CASTLGQGFDEQYF. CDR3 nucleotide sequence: TGTGCCAGCACCCTGGGACAGGGTTTTGACGAGCAGTACTTC.

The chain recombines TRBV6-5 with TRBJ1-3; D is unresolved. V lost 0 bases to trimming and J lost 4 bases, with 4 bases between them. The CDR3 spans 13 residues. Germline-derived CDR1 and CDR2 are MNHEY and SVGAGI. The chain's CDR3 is CASSYSRGNTIYF. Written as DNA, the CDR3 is TGTGCCAGCAGTTACTCCAGGGGAAACACCATATATTTT.

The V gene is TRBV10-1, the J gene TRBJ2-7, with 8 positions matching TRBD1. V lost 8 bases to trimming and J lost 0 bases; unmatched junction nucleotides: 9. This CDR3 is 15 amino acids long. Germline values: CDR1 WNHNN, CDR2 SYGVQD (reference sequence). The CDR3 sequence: CASPMTGASSYEQYF. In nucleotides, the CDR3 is TGCGCCAGCCCAATGACAGGGGCGAGCTCCTACGAGCAGTACTTC.

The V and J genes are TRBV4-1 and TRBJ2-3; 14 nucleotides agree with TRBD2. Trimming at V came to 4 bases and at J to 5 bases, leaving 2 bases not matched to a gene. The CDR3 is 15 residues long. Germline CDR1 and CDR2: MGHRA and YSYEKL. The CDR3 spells CASSRLAGGQDTQYF. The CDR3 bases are TGCGCCAGCAGCCGACTAGCGGGGGGGCAAGATACGCAGTATTTT.

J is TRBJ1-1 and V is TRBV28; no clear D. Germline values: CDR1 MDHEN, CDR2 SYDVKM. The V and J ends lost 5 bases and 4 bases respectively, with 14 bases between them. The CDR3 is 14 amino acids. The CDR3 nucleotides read TGTGCCAGCAGTCCCATTTCCGGGCCCACTGAAGCTTTCTTT. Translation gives CASSPISGPTEAFF.

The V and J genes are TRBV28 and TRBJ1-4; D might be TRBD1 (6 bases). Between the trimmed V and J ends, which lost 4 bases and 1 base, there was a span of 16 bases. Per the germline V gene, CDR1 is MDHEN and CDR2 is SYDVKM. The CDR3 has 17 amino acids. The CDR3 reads CASSSQGIHRTNEKLFF. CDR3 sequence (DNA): TGTGCCAGCAGTTCCCAGGGGATCCATAGAACTAATGAAAAACTGTTTTTT.

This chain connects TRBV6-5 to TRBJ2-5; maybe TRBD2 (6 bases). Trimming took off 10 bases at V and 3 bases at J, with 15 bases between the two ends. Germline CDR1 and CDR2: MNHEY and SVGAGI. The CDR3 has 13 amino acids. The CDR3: CATKTGTEETQYF. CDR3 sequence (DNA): TGTGCCACCAAAACCGGGACTGAAGAGACCCAGTACTTC.

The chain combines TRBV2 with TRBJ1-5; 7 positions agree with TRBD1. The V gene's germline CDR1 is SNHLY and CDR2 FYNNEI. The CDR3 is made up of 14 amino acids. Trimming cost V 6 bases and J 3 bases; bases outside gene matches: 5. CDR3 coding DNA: TGTGCCAGCAGGGCAGGGACAGCCAATCAGCCCCAGCATTTT. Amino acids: CASRAGTANQPQHF.

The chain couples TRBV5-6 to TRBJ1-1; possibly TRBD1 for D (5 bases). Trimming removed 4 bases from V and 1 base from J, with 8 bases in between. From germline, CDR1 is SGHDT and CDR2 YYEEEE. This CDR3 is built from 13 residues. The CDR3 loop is CASSRTGNTEAFF. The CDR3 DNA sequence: TGTGCCAGCAGCCGAACAGGGAACACTGAAGCTTTCTTT.

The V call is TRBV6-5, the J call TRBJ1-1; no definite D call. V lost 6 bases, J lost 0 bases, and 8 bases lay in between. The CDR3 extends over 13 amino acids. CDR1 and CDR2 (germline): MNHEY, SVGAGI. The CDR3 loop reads CASSPTVNTEAFF. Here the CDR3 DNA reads TGTGCCAGCAGCCCCACAGTGAACACTGAAGCTTTCTTT.